This T cell receptor (beta chain) is from a study of early T cells in non-severe SARS-CoV-2 infection. Background on the study: With bulk RNA from unsorted whole blood as input, sequencing yielded unpaired chains.

TCRdb called the 5' RACE reads again in MiXCR, with one record for every CDR3 protein. The sample consists of 25,000 to 35,000 distinct CDR3 sequences, around 5.4% of them appearing once. The germline V gene encodes CDR1 MNHEY and CDR2 SVGEGT. This CDR3 has 13 residues. Trimming shortened V by 7 bases and J by 0 bases, and 9 bases separated the two germline ends. The study, taken as a whole, reports: Comparison of clonotypes with VDJdb favored anti-spike CD8 responses while missing private and CD4 specificities.

With respect to this clonotype: Its specificity is not known.

Sequenced: whole blood. The receptor comes from an adult who was a healthcare worker with PCR-confirmed SARS-CoV-2 infection or an uninfected control (not recorded which). The V and J genes are TRBV6-2 or TRBV6-3 and TRBJ1-2; D not resolved. CDR3 nucleotide sequence: TGTGCCAGCACTCGGCAGACTAACTATGGCTACACCTTC. Its translation is CASTRQTNYGYTF.